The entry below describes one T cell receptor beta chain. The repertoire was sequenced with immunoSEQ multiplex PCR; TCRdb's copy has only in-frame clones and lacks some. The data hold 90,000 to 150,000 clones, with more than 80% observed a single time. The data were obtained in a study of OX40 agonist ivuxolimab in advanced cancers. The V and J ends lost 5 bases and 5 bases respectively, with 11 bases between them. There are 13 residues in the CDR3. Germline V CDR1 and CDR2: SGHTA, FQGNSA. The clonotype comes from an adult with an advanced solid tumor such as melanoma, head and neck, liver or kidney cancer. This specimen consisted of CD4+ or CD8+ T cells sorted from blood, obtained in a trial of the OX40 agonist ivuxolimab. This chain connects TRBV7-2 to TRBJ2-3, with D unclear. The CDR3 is CASSPSPKDTQYF. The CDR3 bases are TGTGCCAGCAGCCCTAGTCCCAAAGATACGCAGTATTTT.